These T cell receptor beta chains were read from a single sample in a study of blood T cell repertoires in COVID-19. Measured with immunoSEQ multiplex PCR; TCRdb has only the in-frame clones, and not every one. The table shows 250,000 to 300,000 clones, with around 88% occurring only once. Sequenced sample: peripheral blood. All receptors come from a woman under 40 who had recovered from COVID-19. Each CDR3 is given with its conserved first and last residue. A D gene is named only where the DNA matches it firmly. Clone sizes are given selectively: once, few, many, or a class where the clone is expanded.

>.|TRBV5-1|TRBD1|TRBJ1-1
CASSLLTGGNTEAFF
TGCGCCAGCAGCCTCCTTACAGGGGGGAACACTGAAGCTTTCTTT
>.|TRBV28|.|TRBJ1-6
CASSSVPRDSPLHF
TGTGCCAGCAGTTCGGTCCCGAGGGATTCACCCCTCCACTTT
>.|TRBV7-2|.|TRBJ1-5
CASSATNNFLYSNQPQHF
TGTGCCAGCAGCGCAACTAACAATTTTCTATATAGCAATCAGCCCCAGCATTTT
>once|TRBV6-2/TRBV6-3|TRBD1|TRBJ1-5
CASSWAGGSQPQHF
TGTGCCAGCAGTTGGGCAGGGGGTTCGCAGCCCCAGCATTTT
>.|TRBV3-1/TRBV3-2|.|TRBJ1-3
CASSQRQAATIYF
TGTGCCAGCAGCCAAAGACAGGCTGCCACCATATATTTT
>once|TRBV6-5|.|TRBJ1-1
CASSYSIGEVNTEAFF
TGTGCCAGCAGTTACTCGATCGGGGAAGTGAACACTGAAGCTTTCTTT
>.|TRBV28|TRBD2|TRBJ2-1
CASSLGGRSYNEQFF
TGTGCCAGCAGTTTGGGGGGGAGATCCTACAATGAGCAGTTCTTC
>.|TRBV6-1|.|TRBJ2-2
CASSEASSGELFF
TGTGCCAGCAGTGAAGCTTCGAGCGGGGAGCTGTTTTTT
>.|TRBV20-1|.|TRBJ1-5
CSAIEGEPQHF
TGCAGTGCGATCGAAGGGGAGCCCCAGCATTTT
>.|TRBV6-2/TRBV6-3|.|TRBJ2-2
CASSLLQVTGELFF
TGTGCCAGCAGTCTACTCCAGGTCACCGGGGAGCTGTTTTTT
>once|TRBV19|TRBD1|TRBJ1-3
CASKRDRVAGNTIYF
TGTGCCAGTAAACGGGACAGGGTAGCTGGAAACACCATATATTTT
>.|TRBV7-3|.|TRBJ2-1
CASSLANGGLNEQFF
TGTGCCAGCAGCTTAGCTAACGGGGGGCTCAATGAGCAGTTCTTC
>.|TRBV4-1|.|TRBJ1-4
CASKRSGGFNEKLFF
TGCGCCAGCAAACGATCTGGAGGGTTTAATGAAAAACTGTTTTTT
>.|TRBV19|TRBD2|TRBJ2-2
CASRTSGGAKTGELFF
TGTGCCAGTAGGACTAGCGGGGGGGCTAAAACCGGGGAGCTGTTTTTT
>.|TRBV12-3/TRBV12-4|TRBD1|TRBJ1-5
CASSVQGGDQHF
TGTGCCAGCAGTGTACAGGGGGGCGACCAGCATTTT
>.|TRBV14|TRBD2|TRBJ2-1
CASSLAGVYNEQFF
TGTGCCAGCAGCCTAGCGGGGGTTTACAATGAGCAGTTCTTC
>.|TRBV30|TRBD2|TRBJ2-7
CAWRKPGLAAGEQYF
TGTGCCTGGAGAAAACCGGGACTAGCGGCTGGCGAGCAGTACTTC